This TCR beta chain was recovered during a study of blood T cell repertoires in COVID-19. Individuals in the exposed group had encountered a COVID-19 case within 2 weeks preceding study entry. This clone was observed a handful of times. Its ends do not fully match the called genes, so a read error is possible. The repertoire was sequenced with immunoSEQ multiplex PCR; TCRdb's copy has only in-frame clones and lacks some. The sample consists of roughly 240,000 clones, approximately 90% of them appearing once. This receptor was taken from a man between 45 and 60 years old who had been exposed to COVID-19. Sequencing input: PBMCs or T cells enriched from blood (not recorded which).

DNA for the CDR3: TGTGCCAGCACCTTAACGGAGGGTTGGGAGTATATTAGCAATCAGCCCCAGCATTTT. It yields the protein CASTLTEGWEYISNQPQHF. The chain uses TRBV7-3 and TRBJ1-5; D not certain. This CDR3 region has 19 residues. The germline CDR1 and CDR2 sequences are SGHTA and FQGTGA.